This TCR beta chain was sequenced for a study of T-cell memory formation after mild COVID-19. Per the germline V gene, CDR1 is SEHNR and CDR2 is FQNEAQ (reference sequence). The V end was cut by 5 bases, the J end by 2 bases, with 15 bases between. The CDR3 runs 15 residues. TCRdb re-analysed the 5' RACE reads in MiXCR, keeping a single row per CDR3 protein. Of around 450,000 distinct CDR3 sequences listed, approximately 25% are singletons. This clonotype was seen a few times. The sample taken for sequencing was PBMCs or a T cell subset sorted from them (not recorded which). The clonotype originates from an adult woman who had mild COVID-19 (a few samples of this study predate the infection). Cell type and time point are not known. V gene TRBV7-9 combines with J gene TRBJ2-5, with D possibly TRBD2 on 6 matching bases. The DNA for the CDR3 is TGTGCCAGCAGCCCGCCGGGACTTACTCAAGAGACCCAGTACTTC. Residues: CASSPPGLTQETQYF. The full variable domain, its missing parts supplied by reference TRBV7-9 and TRBJ2-5, is DTGVSQNPRHKITKRGQNVTFRCDPISEHNRLYWYRQTLGQGPEFLTYFQNEAQLEKSRLLSDRFSAERPKGSFSTLEIQRTEQGDSAMYLCASSPPGLTQETQYFGPGTRLLVL.